These 26 T cell receptor beta chains originate from one sample sequenced in a study of blood T cell repertoires in COVID-19. Only in-frame clones appear in the TCRdb table, and some are missing; sequencing was by immunoSEQ multiplex PCR. The sample lists about 60,000 clones; over 75% were seen once. Sequencing used peripheral blood. These receptors came from a human donor with active COVID-19. The donor label of this sample is uncertain.

The J gene is TRBJ2-5, the V gene TRBV5-1; possibly TRBD2 for D (7 bases). The V and J ends lost 4 bases and 2 bases respectively, with 12 bases between them. The CDR3 consists of 14 residues. Germline V CDR1 and CDR2: SGHRS, YFSETQ. CDR3 amino acids: CASSRGAVQETQYF. As DNA, the CDR3 is TGCGCCAGCAGCCGGGGGGCGGTACAAGAGACCCAGTACTTC.

Details on this clone: The junction does not match germline at one end; this may be a read error. The CDR3 DNA reads TGTGCCAGCAGCTTAAACCCGGGGTACGAGCAGTGCTTC. Residues: CASSLNPGYEQCF. This rearrangement joins TRBV7-3 to TRBJ2-7, with D perhaps matching TRBD2 (5 bases). CDR1 and CDR2 (germline): SGHTA, FQGTGA. The CDR3 has 13 amino acids.

The chain employs TRBV5-4 and TRBJ2-1; the match to TRBD2 covers 7 bases. The germline V gene has CDR1 SGHNT and CDR2 YYREEE (reference sequence). The V gene end was trimmed by 4 bases and the J gene end by 0 bases; junction bases not matched to a gene: 7. The CDR3 contains 16 residues. The CDR3 nucleotides are TGTGCCAGCAGCCCCTCGGGGGGAGACTCCTACAATGAGCAGTTCTTC. As protein: CASSPSGGDSYNEQFF.

The CDR3 region is CASSGVTSGRDTGELFF. The CDR3 DNA sequence: TGTGCCAGCAGTGGGGTGACTAGCGGGAGGGACACCGGGGAGCTGTTTTTT. This chain links TRBV28 with TRBJ2-2, with TRBD2 matching over 14 bases. The CDR3 runs 17 residues. J was trimmed by 3 bases and V by 5 bases; bases with no gene match: 5. Per the germline V gene, CDR1 is MDHEN and CDR2 is SYDVKM.

The chain uses TRBV19 and TRBJ2-1; 16 bases fit TRBD2. V was clipped by 7 bases and J by 10 bases; unmatched bases: 13. From germline, CDR1 is LNHDA and CDR2 SQIVND (reference sequence). The CDR3 runs to 17 residues. The DNA for the CDR3 is TGTGCCAGTACCCATCCGGGACTAGCGGGAGGGCCGAGAGAGCAGTTCTTC. Translated: CASTHPGLAGGPREQFF.

This clone was observed a few times. This sequence joins TRBV5-1 and TRBJ1-3; no clear D gene. Trimming shortened V by 0 bases and J by 1 base, and 14 bases separated the two germline ends. CDR3 length equals 17 residues. Per the germline V gene, CDR1 is SGHRS and CDR2 is YFSETQ. The CDR3 here is CASSLDSPSYSGNTIYF. CDR3 DNA: TGCGCCAGCAGCTTGGACTCGCCTTCATATTCTGGAAACACCATATATTTT. Based on the CDR3 plus reference TRBV5-1 and TRBJ1-3, the full variable domain is KAGVTQTPRYLIKTRGQQVTLSCSPISGHRSVSWYQQTPGQGLQFLFEYFSETQRNKGNFPGRFSGRQFSNSRSEMNVSTLELGDSALYLCASSLDSPSYSGNTIYFGEGSWLTVV.

This clone came up once. The chain joins TRBV3-1 (or the pseudogene TRBV3-2) to TRBJ1-1, with D possibly matching TRBD1 (6 bases). Germline lookup yields CDR1 LGHDT and CDR2 YNNKEL (reference sequence). V was cut by 2 bases and J by 5 bases, with 18 bases left in between. CDR3 length equals 16 residues. CDR3 protein: CASSQLRAARGTEAFF. CDR3 in DNA: TGTGCCAGCAGCCAATTAAGGGCAGCCAGGGGAACTGAAGCTTTCTTT.

V is TRBV5-8 and J is TRBJ1-2; TRBD1 aligns across 7 bases. V lost 1 base to trimming and J lost 0 bases; unmatched junction nucleotides: 6. CDR3 size: 16 residues. Looked up from germline, CDR1 is SGHTS and CDR2 is YDEGEE. The CDR3 loop reads CASSLTGAPPNYGYTF. The DNA of the CDR3 is TGTGCCAGCAGCTTGACAGGGGCCCCTCCTAACTATGGCTACACCTTC.

The chain combines TRBV12-2 with TRBJ1-2; the table assigns TRBD1, which was not confirmed against the DNA. TRBV12-2 is deemed a pseudogene. This CDR3 comprises 15 residues. The CDR3 nucleotides read TGTGCAAGTCGTTATCAACAGGGGGCTAAAGAGGGCTACACCTTC. It is translated as CASRYQQGAKEGYTF.

The chain combines TRBV24-1 with TRBJ2-3, with TRBD1 matching 10 bases. Germline V gene lookup returns CDR1 KGHDR and CDR2 SFDVKD. V lost 5 bases and J lost 5; bases outside the gene matches: 3. This CDR3 contains 14 residues. The CDR3 loop reads CATSVGDRGDTQYF. The CDR3 nucleotides read TGTGCCACCAGTGTGGGGGACAGGGGAGATACGCAGTATTTT.

The table lists this clone with a few counts. CDR3 residues: CASSLGWGDEQYF. In DNA form, the CDR3 reads TGTGCCAGCAGTTTGGGTTGGGGGGACGAGCAGTACTTC. The chain recombines TRBV12-3 or TRBV12-4 with TRBJ2-7; possibly TRBD2 for D (6 bases). This CDR3 contains 13 residues. With 3 bases removed from V and 5 bases from J, the gap between germline ends came to 11 bases.

The CDR3 region has the DNA TGTGCCAGCACCTCCTTGGACAGGGTTGAAGGCTACACCTTC. This encodes CASTSLDRVEGYTF. This chain joins TRBV6-5 and TRBJ1-2, with 8 bases matching TRBD1. J lost 8 bases, V lost 7 bases, and 12 bases had no gene match. Germline assignment: CDR1 MNHEY and CDR2 SVGAGI. CDR3 length equals 14 residues.

J is TRBJ2-3 and V is TRBV9, with 12 nucleotides matching TRBD2. The CDR3 extends over 16 amino acids. Trimming removed 4 bases from V and 5 bases from J; junction bases left unmatched: 8. CDR1 is SGDLS and CDR2 is YYNGEE in the germline V gene. CDR3 bases: TGTGCCAGCAGCCCTAGACTAGCGGGGGAACAAGATACGCAGTATTTT. It is translated as CASSPRLAGEQDTQYF.

J is TRBJ2-6 and V is TRBV4-1, with TRBD1 matching 9 bases. This CDR3 comprises 18 residues. With V trimmed by 0 bases and J by 2 bases, 5 bases remained unmatched. Looked up from germline, CDR1 is MGHRA and CDR2 is YSYEKL. The DNA of the CDR3 is TGCGCCAGCAGCCAAGAGCCACAGGGGGCGGCTGGGGCCAACGTCCTGACTTTC. Amino acid sequence: CASSQEPQGAAGANVLTF.

The rearrangement uses TRBV5-1 and TRBJ1-4, with 8 bases identical to TRBD1. The CDR3 has 13 amino acids. Germline assignment: CDR1 SGHRS and CDR2 YFSETQ. After removal of 4 bases from V and 10 bases from J, the junction contained 6 bases not matched to a gene. For the CDR3, the DNA is TGCGCCAGCAGCGCGCAACAGGGGGGAAAACTGTTTTTT. This sequence encodes CASSAQQGGKLFF. The whole variable domain, filled in from reference TRBV5-1 and TRBJ1-4, reads KAGVTQTPRYLIKTRGQQVTLSCSPISGHRSVSWYQQTPGQGLQFLFEYFSETQRNKGNFPGRFSGRQFSNSRSEMNVSTLELGDSALYLCASSAQQGGKLFFGSGTQLSVL.

The rearrangement links TRBV21-1 to TRBJ1-5; the D call TRBD1 from the table was never checked on the DNA. TRBV21-1 is classified as a pseudogene. The CDR3 has 18 residues. The CDR3 coding sequence is TGTGCCAGCAGCAAATGTACGGACAGGGTTGACAGCAATCAGCCCCAGCATTTT. Translating gives CASSKCTDRVDSNQPQHF.

This chain connects TRBV10-3 to TRBJ2-7; D possibly corresponds to TRBD1 (6 bases). CDR1 and CDR2 (germline): ENHRY, SYGVKD. The CDR3 totals 12 residues. Trimming removed 10 bases at V and 0 bases at J, with 10 bases between. The CDR3 is CATRTASYEQYF. The CDR3 nucleotides read TGTGCCACCCGGACAGCCTCCTACGAGCAGTACTTC.

V is TRBV27 and J is TRBJ2-5; 8 nucleotides agree with TRBD2. With V trimmed by 5 bases and J by 2 bases, 7 bases remained unmatched. The CDR3 length is 15 residues. Looked up from germline, CDR1 is MNHEY and CDR2 is SMNVEV (reference sequence). Here the CDR3 DNA reads TGTGCCAGCAGTCCGGGGCGGGGGGATCAAGAGACCCAGTACTTC. Translating gives CASSPGRGDQETQYF.

The rearrangement joins TRBV12-5 to TRBJ2-4; D might be TRBD1 (5 bases). This CDR3 has 18 amino acids. Germline CDR1 reads LGHNT; CDR2 reads FRNRAP. V shed 3 bases and J shed 0 bases, with 18 bases lying between them. The chain's CDR3 is CASGFPTDGHLAKNIQYF. In nucleotides, the CDR3 is TGTGCTAGTGGTTTCCCTACGGATGGACACTTAGCCAAAAACATTCAGTACTTC.

V usage is TRBV5-1 and J usage is TRBJ2-2; 9 bases are shared with TRBD2. J was trimmed by 0 bases and V by 3 bases; bases with no gene match: 3. CDR1 and CDR2 (germline): SGHRS, YFSETQ. CDR3 size: 16 residues. The CDR3 region is CASSYSSGTNTGELFF. The CDR3 bases are TGCGCCAGCAGCTATTCTAGCGGGACGAACACCGGGGAGCTGTTTTTT.

This sequence joins TRBV7-2 and TRBJ1-1, with a tentative D call TRBD1 (5 bases). This CDR3 contains 15 residues. Per the germline V gene, CDR1 is SGHTA and CDR2 is FQGNSA. The germline V and J ends were trimmed by 3 bases and 1 base, with 12 bases remaining between them. The CDR3 region has the DNA TGTGCCAGCAGCTTGAGCGGGGGTGGGAACACTGAAGCTTTCTTT. It encodes CASSLSGGGNTEAFF.

The chain employs TRBV4-2 and TRBJ1-2, with 7 bases fitting TRBD1. CDR1 is LGHNA, CDR2 YNFKEQ, per germline. The CDR3 has 15 residues. V gave up 4 bases and J gave up 7 bases; unmatched junction bases: 12. CDR3 DNA sequence: TGTGCCAGCAGCCCCAAAGGACAGGCCCCGGTTGGCTACACCTTC. This codes for CASSPKGQAPVGYTF.

CDR3 region: CASSSGTGGEAFF. The CDR3, as DNA: TGTGCCAGCTCATCAGGGACAGGGGGTGAAGCTTTCTTT. The chain links TRBV18 to TRBJ1-1; TRBD1 aligns across 11 bases. The trim removed 5 bases at V and 7 bases at J, leaving 3 bases unmatched. Germline V gives CDR1 KGHSH, CDR2 LQKENI. This CDR3 spans 13 amino acids. Supplemented by reference TRBV18 and TRBJ1-1, the full variable domain reads NAGVMQNPRHLVRRRGQEARLRCSPMKGHSHVYWYRQLPEEGLKFMVYLQKENIIDESGMPKERFSAEFPKEGPSILRIQQVVRGDSAAYFCASSSGTGGEAFFGQGTRLTVV.

The chain joins TRBV27 to TRBJ2-3, with 8 bases that match TRBD2. This CDR3 has 18 residues. From germline, CDR1 is MNHEY and CDR2 SMNVEV (reference sequence). Trimming cost V 3 bases and J 3 bases; bases outside gene matches: 14. DNA for the CDR3: TGTGCCAGCAGTTTGGGGGCGGGAGGAGGCAATTTGACAGATACGCAGTATTTT. It is translated as CASSLGAGGGNLTDTQYF.

With regard to this clone: Other DNA sequences in this specimen translate into the identical CDR3. CDR3 coding DNA: TGTGCCAGCTCACTTGGGACAGGGAACACTGAAGCTTTCTTT. Its translation is CASSLGTGNTEAFF. V and J are TRBV18 and TRBJ1-1, with 8 positions matching TRBD1. Trimming at V came to 4 bases and at J to 1 base, leaving 2 bases not matched to a gene. Germline-derived CDR1 and CDR2 are KGHSH and LQKENI. This CDR3 contains 14 residues.

The gene calls are TRBV28 and TRBJ2-7; tentatively, D is TRBD1 (9 bases). Per germline, CDR1 MDHEN and CDR2 SYDVKM. Trimming stripped 4 bases from V and 3 bases from J, with 25 bases between. This CDR3 has 18 amino acids. As DNA, the CDR3 is TGTGCCAGCAGTTCACCGGGACAGGGTACTAGCGGAAACTACGAGCAGTACTTC. Translating gives CASSSPGQGTSGNYEQYF.